Following are 3 T cell receptor beta chains from one sample sequenced in a study of T cells after yellow fever vaccination. TCRdb re-analysed the 5' RACE reads in MiXCR, keeping a single row per CDR3 protein. The profile shows hundreds of thousands of distinct CDR3 sequences, around 4.9% of them singletons. The sequenced sample was CD4+ T cells sorted from PBMCs, obtained on the day of the yellow fever booster vaccination. The receptors derive from a man aged 18 to 30 who received the YFV17D yellow fever vaccine.

The chain links TRBV4-3 to TRBJ1-3; D is uncertain. Trimming left V 3 bases short and J 1 base short, with 4 bases between. Germline CDR1 is LGHNA and CDR2 is YSLEER. The CDR3 covers 13 residues. The CDR3 DNA reads TGCGCCAGCAGCCAGAAGTCTGGAAACACCATATATTTT. Translation gives CASSQKSGNTIYF.

This chain connects TRBV7-3 to TRBJ1-6, with D uncertain. This CDR3 contains 13 residues. Germline CDR1 is SGHTA and CDR2 is FQGTGA. V was shortened by 5 bases and J by 13 bases, with 15 bases between the two germline ends. CDR3: CASSAGLSSPLHF. DNA of the CDR3: TGTGCCAGCAGCGCCGGACTGTCATCGCCCCTCCACTTT.

The J gene is TRBJ1-1, the V gene TRBV20-1; D not certain. The germline gives CDR1 DFQATT, CDR2 SNEGSKA (reference sequence). The CDR3 is made up of 13 amino acids. V was shortened by 1 base and J by 1 base, with 7 bases between the two germline ends. For the CDR3, the DNA is TGCAGTGCTAGAGTAGGCCAGAACACTGAAGCTTTCTTT. Translated, it gives CSARVGQNTEAFF.